The rows below give T cell receptor beta chains drawn from one sample of a study of T cells in Graves' hyperthyroidism and ophthalmopathy. A single record per CDR3 protein comes from TCRdb applying MiXCR to the multiplex PCR reads. The profile shows more than 500,000 distinct CDR3 sequences, roughly a sixth of them singletons. The source material was blood. The origin of the receptors is a woman in her twenties or thirties with Graves' ophthalmopathy. The CDR3 runs from the conserved cysteine through the conserved F or W. D genes are given only for firm matches. Not every row has a clone size; where given, it reads once, few, many or a size class.

>TRBJ2-7|TRBV28|few|TRBD2
TGTGCCAGCGGCCTAGCGGCTTACGAGCAGTACTTC
CASGLAAYEQYF
>TRBJ2-2|TRBV20-1|few|TRBD2
TGCAGTGCTAGCAACCCGGGACTAGCGGCTATCACCGGGGAGCTGTTTTTT
CSASNPGLAAITGELFF
>TRBJ2-3|TRBV6-2/TRBV6-3|many|.
TGTGCCAGCAGGACCCAGCAGAAGGCTAGCACAGATACGCAGTATTTT
CASRTQQKASTDTQYF
>TRBJ2-5|TRBV5-1|many|TRBD2
TGTGCCAGCAGTTTAGTAGCGGGAGGGCCGGAGACCCAGTACTTC
CASSLVAGGPETQYF
>TRBJ2-7|TRBV11-3|.|.
TGTGCCAGCAGCTTATCGGCTAGTGAGCAGTACTTC
CASSLSASEQYF
>TRBJ1-3|TRBV9|few|.
TGTGCCAGCAGCGCGAGAGGGGGAAACACCATATATTTT
CASSARGGNTIYF
>TRBJ2-3|TRBV6-1|.|.
TGTGCCAGCACTCTACAGGGAGATACGCAGTATTTT
CASTLQGDTQYF
>TRBJ2-2|TRBV30|.|TRBD1
TGTGCCTGGAGTGAGACAGGGGGGCGAGTAGGGGAGCTGTTTTTT
CAWSETGGRVGELFF
>TRBJ1-1|TRBV10-2|.|TRBD1
TGCGCCAGCAGTGCCCCTGGGACAGGGTCGTACACTGAAGCTTTCTTT
CASSAPGTGSYTEAFF
>TRBJ2-5|TRBV28|many|.
TGTGCCAGCAGTTTTGAGGGGTGGGAGACCCAGTACTTC
CASSFEGWETQYF
>TRBJ2-2|TRBV2|many|TRBD2
TGTGCCAGCAGCGTGACGAGCGGGGGTACCGGGGAGCTGTTTTTT
CASSVTSGGTGELFF
>TRBJ2-1|TRBV5-5|few|.
TGTGCCAGCAGCTTGGAGCAGCGCAATGAGCAGTTCTTC
CASSLEQRNEQFF
>TRBJ1-2|TRBV12-3/TRBV12-4|few|.
TGTGCCAGCAGTTGGTCAGGGGACTATGGCTACACCTTC
CASSWSGDYGYTF
>TRBJ2-1|TRBV6-1|.|.
TGTGCCAGCAGTAGTGCAGGTTACAATGAGCAGTTCTTC
CASSSAGYNEQFF
>TRBJ2-1|TRBV2|many|.
TGTGCCAGCAGTGCTGGAGACTTCCTGAGCTCCTACAATGAGCAGTTCTTC
CASSAGDFLSSYNEQFF
>TRBJ2-1|TRBV4-2|once|.
TGTGCCAGCAGCCCAACGTGGGCCCAACGGAACAATGAGCAGTTCTTC
CASSPTWAQRNNEQFF
>TRBJ1-1|TRBV3-1|many|TRBD1
TGTGCCAGCAGCCAAGAGCACAGGGGGAACACTGAAGCTTTCTTT
CASSQEHRGNTEAFF
>TRBJ2-1|TRBV7-2|many|.
TGTGCCAGCAGCGCACTCAGGGGGGATGAGCAGTTCTTC
CASSALRGDEQFF
>TRBJ2-5|TRBV4-1|.|.
TGCGCCAGCAGCCAAGATGTAGGGGTCGCAGGAAAGTACTTC
CASSQDVGVAGKYF
>TRBJ1-4|TRBV30|many|TRBD1
TGTGCCTGGAGCGACGGACAGGGGATTGTGACTGAAAAACTGTTTTTT
CAWSDGQGIVTEKLFF
>TRBJ1-6|TRBV7-9|.|.
TGTGCCAGCAGCTTCGAACAGGGACCGAATTCACCCCTCCACTTT
CASSFEQGPNSPLHF
>TRBJ1-5|TRBV3-1|many|TRBD1
TGTGCCAGCAGCCCAGAGGCAGGGGGCGTGAATCAGCCCCAGCATTTT
CASSPEAGGVNQPQHF
>TRBJ2-1|TRBV4-1|.|.
TGCGCCAGCAGCCAAGGGGATCGGACCAGCTACAATGAGCAGTTCTTC
CASSQGDRTSYNEQFF
>TRBJ2-7|TRBV25-1|.|.
TGTGCCAGCAGTACCATCGCTAGCTACGAGCAGTACTTC
CASSTIASYEQYF
>TRBJ1-2|TRBV28|few|.
TGTGCCAGCAGTTTGTCGATAAGTGGGGGAAACTATGGCTACACCTTC
CASSLSISGGNYGYTF
>TRBJ1-5|TRBV27|few|TRBD1
TGTGCCAGCAGTTTTGGGACAGGGGGCTCTCAGCCCCAGCATTTT
CASSFGTGGSQPQHF
>TRBJ1-1|TRBV11-2|.|.
TGTGCCAGCAGCTTAGAAAGGGGCGCAGCTTTCTTT
CASSLERGAAFF
>TRBJ2-3|TRBV28|many|TRBD2
TGTGCCAGCAGTTTATATCTAGCGGCTAGCACAGATACGCAGTATTTT
CASSLYLAASTDTQYF
>TRBJ2-1|TRBV2|.|TRBD2
TGTGCCAGCAGTTCTCCCGGTAGCGGGAGAGGTGAGCAGTTCTTC
CASSSPGSGRGEQFF
>TRBJ2-3|TRBV12-3/TRBV12-4|many|TRBD2
TGTGCCAGCAGGGTTAGCGGGAGTACAGATACGCAGTATTTT
CASRVSGSTDTQYF
>TRBJ2-3|TRBV7-3|few|.
TGTGCCAGCAGCTTAATCGGTGGGGACACAGATACGCAGTATTTT
CASSLIGGDTDTQYF
>TRBJ2-1|TRBV29-1|many|TRBD2
TGCAGCGTTGAAGATCGGGCACTAGCGGGTGAGCAGTTCTTC
CSVEDRALAGEQFF
>TRBJ1-1|TRBV19|.|.
TGTGCCAGCCTCCCAAGACCGATGAACACTGAAGCTTTCTTT
CASLPRPMNTEAFF
>TRBJ2-7|TRBV7-2|many|TRBD1
TGTGCCAGCAGCCTAGACAGGGGGCTGTACGGCTACGAGCAGTACTTC
CASSLDRGLYGYEQYF
>TRBJ2-7|TRBV5-1|many|TRBD1
TGCGCCAGCAGCTTGGTGGACGTTCGTGGTGAACCGGGACAGAACATCTACGAGCAGTACTTC
CASSLVDVRGEPGQNIYEQYF
>TRBJ1-1|TRBV6-1|.|TRBD1
TGTGCCAGCAGTCAACAGGGGGATTATACTGAAGCTTTCTTT
CASSQQGDYTEAFF
>TRBJ2-5|TRBV5-8|.|TRBD2
TGTGCCAGCAGCTTACTGACTAGCGGGATGGAGACCCAGTACTTC
CASSLLTSGMETQYF
>TRBJ2-5|TRBV7-2|few|.
TGTGCCAGCAGCTTAATTCGGTTCGGGTCTAGCCAAGAGACCCAGTACTTC
CASSLIRFGSSQETQYF
>TRBJ2-3|TRBV28|.|TRBD2
TGTGCCAGCAGTTTGGGACTAGCGGGAGATACGGTAACAGATACGCAGTATTTT
CASSLGLAGDTVTDTQYF
>TRBJ1-1|TRBV6-2/TRBV6-3|many|.
TGTGCCAGCAAGGCCGACGGGGCGGGCACTGAAGCTTTCTTT
CASKADGAGTEAFF
>TRBJ1-4|TRBV4-1|.|.
TGCGCCAGCAGCCCGGAGGGGACTAATGAAAAACTGTTTTTT
CASSPEGTNEKLFF
>TRBJ2-5|TRBV11-2|.|.
TGTGCCAGCAGCTTTGGGACAACAGCGTACCAAGAGACCCAGTACTTC
CASSFGTTAYQETQYF
>TRBJ1-1|TRBV11-2|many|.
TGTGCCAGCCTTGGGAATTCCAGCCTCGGGGCTTTCTTT
CASLGNSSLGAFF
>TRBJ1-2|TRBV3-1|few|.
TGTGCCAGCAGCCAAGATATGGACAGCTATGGCTACACCTTC
CASSQDMDSYGYTF
>TRBJ1-2|TRBV12-3/TRBV12-4|.|.
TGTGCCAGCAGTTTAGCCCAGGGTCATGGCTACACCTTC
CASSLAQGHGYTF
>TRBJ2-5|TRBV2|many|TRBD1
TGTGCCAGCAGTCGAGGGACAGAAGGACAAGAGACCCAGTACTTC
CASSRGTEGQETQYF
>TRBJ2-7|TRBV28|.|.
TGTGCCAGCAGTTCTCCTCTCGCCTCCTACGAGCAGTACTTC
CASSSPLASYEQYF
>TRBJ2-1|TRBV6-1|.|TRBD2
TGTGCCAGCAGAGTAGCGGGAGGATCGAATGAGCAGTTCTTC
CASRVAGGSNEQFF
>TRBJ1-1|TRBV12-3/TRBV12-4|many|.
TGTGCCAGCAGCCTATTCCCGGGGGGGGGAAACACTGAAGCTTTCTTT
CASSLFPGGGNTEAFF
>TRBJ1-5|TRBV19|few|TRBD1
TGTGCCAGTAGTATTTGGACAGGGATAAGCAATCAGCCCCAGCATTTT
CASSIWTGISNQPQHF
>TRBJ2-3|TRBV12-3/TRBV12-4|.|TRBD1
TGTGCCAGCAGCACCGGACAGGGCACAGATACGCAGTATTTT
CASSTGQGTDTQYF
>TRBJ2-1|TRBV27|many|.
TGTGCCAGCAGTTTATCTCTATCGGCTTACAATGAGCAGTTCTTC
CASSLSLSAYNEQFF
>TRBJ2-1|TRBV19|many|.
TGTGCCAGTACTTCACAGGCCAAACACAATGAGCAGTTCTTC
CASTSQAKHNEQFF
>TRBJ1-4|TRBV28|.|.
TGTGCCAGCAGTTCCGCCGGGACTCTTAGTGAAAAACTGTTTTTT
CASSSAGTLSEKLFF
>TRBJ1-2|TRBV5-1|.|.
TGCGCCAGCAGCTTGGACAGGGTGGGGTATGGCTACACCTTC
CASSLDRVGYGYTF
>TRBJ2-7|TRBV20-1|.|TRBD2
TGCAGTGCGACGACTAGCGGGAGTCCCTACGAGCAGTACTTC
CSATTSGSPYEQYF
>TRBJ2-3|TRBV11-2|many|.
TGTGCCAGCAGCAAAGGGAGGAGGACAGATACGCAGTATTTT
CASSKGRRTDTQYF